This T cell receptor (beta chain) is drawn from a study of spatial heterogeneity in lung cancer (dated by TCRdb to between 2018 and 2021). Some background on the complete study: More beta-chain than alpha-chain transcripts were consistently detected, likely reflecting higher beta-chain transcript abundance. Both alpha and beta chains were TCR-sequenced in samples taken at surgery, namely 220 tumor regions, under 80 matched nontumor lung samples and about 58 PBMC samples. A strong correlation was found between TCR transcript counts in tumor regions and a T cell transcriptional module score from matched bulk RNA-seq. TCR alpha and beta repertoires were quantitatively compared across multiple tumor regions, matched nontumor lung and blood in non-small cell lung cancer. Nonsynonymous mutation counts, determined by whole-exome sequencing of tumor tissue, were related to features of the TCR repertoire. In the raw uncorrected reads, each unique combination of TCR and UMI appeared on average more than ten times.

Worth noting for this clonotype: The antigen this receptor binds is unknown. The sample holds no much larger clone one base away, and base qualities are not on file.

A distance of 13 bases separates the germline ends of V and J, which lose 5 bases and 2 bases respectively. The cysteine opens and the phenylalanine closes a CDR3 of 15 amino acids. Kept here is only the CDR3 DNA, which spans 45 bases and is read in frame from base 1. Interpreted using the paper, the time point label stands for: sample taken at primary tumor resection. Donors were approximately 72 patients with early-stage, untreated non-small cell lung cancer from the lung TRACERx cohort. For TCR sequencing, whole RNA was extracted from tumor and nontumor lung tissue, or from cryopreserved PBMC samples, and no cell sorting was done. Only patients for whom sufficient RNA was available from at least two tumor regions were selected for TCR sequencing. Before being selected, tumor and adjacent nontumor lung specimens were reviewed by a lung pathologist. Library generation was performed with 5' RACE. This sample was sequenced with a NextSeq 500. The TCR library protocol attached a unique molecular identifier to each TCR cDNA molecule to allow correction of PCR and sequencing errors. As for how the authors treated the data: TCR identification, UMI-based error correction and CDR3 extraction were performed with Decombinator tools. Expanded TCRs were defined as those above a frequency of 2 per 1,000, corresponding to the top 1% of the tumor frequency distribution. Expanded tumor TCRs statistically deemed absent (corrected P<0.05) from at least one tumor region were classed as regional, and all other expanded tumor TCRs were classed as ubiquitous. Renyi diversity was computed with the R vegan package after each repertoire had been subsampled 100 times to 5,000 TCRs. CDR3 similarity networks were built from amino acid triplet string-kernel similarity, connecting CDR3s with pairwise similarity above 0.82. TCRdb trimmed the raw reads at Q25, called clones with MiXCR and kept productive beta chains. Identical CDR3 proteins give one entry, which carries the most common genes and DNA. These V and J calls rely on TCRdb rather than the paper's analysis. This sample has roughly 10,000 distinct CDR3 sequences in its table, and about 12% of those were observed once. The ten largest make up approximately 10% of the sample.

Overall results and qualifications from the work: Confirming at a functional level the hypothesis that regional TCRs recognize regional mutations was considered to require additional single-cell paired TCR alpha and beta sequencing. The number of expanded intratumoral alpha and beta TCRs correlated with the tumor nonsynonymous mutation count. The count of ubiquitous expanded TCRs correlated with the count of ubiquitous nonsynonymous mutations, and the count of regional expanded TCRs correlated with the count of regional nonsynonymous mutations. Estimated TCR-seq coverage of tumor T cells was only 7% to 8.5% for alpha chains and about 14% for beta chains.

The sequence joins TRBV12-3 or TRBV12-4 to TRBJ1-5, with the identity of the D gene unclear. The sample here was lung tumor tissue, taken at surgery. The sequence was collected from a male donor with early-stage non-small cell lung cancer. The CDR3 region: CASSGDGLGNQPQHF. In nucleotide form, the sequence is TGTGCCAGCAGTGGTGACGGGTTGGGCAATCAGCCCCAGCATTTT.